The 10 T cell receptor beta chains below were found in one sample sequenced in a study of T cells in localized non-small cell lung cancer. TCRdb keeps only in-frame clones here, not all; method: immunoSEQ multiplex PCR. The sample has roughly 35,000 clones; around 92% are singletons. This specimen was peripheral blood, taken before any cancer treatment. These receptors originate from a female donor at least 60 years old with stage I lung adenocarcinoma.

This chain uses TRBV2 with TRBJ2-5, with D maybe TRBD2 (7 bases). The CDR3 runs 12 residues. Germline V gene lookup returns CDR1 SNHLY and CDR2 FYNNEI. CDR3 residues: CDLGGPEETQYF. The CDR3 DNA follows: TGTGACTTGGGGGGGCCGGAGGAGACCCAGTACTTC.

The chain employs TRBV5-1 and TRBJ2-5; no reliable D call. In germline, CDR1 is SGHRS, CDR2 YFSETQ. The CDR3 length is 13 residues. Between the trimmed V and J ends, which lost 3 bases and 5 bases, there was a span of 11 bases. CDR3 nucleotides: TGCGCCAGCAGCTCGAACTTGAGGGAGACCCAGTACTTC. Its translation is CASSSNLRETQYF.

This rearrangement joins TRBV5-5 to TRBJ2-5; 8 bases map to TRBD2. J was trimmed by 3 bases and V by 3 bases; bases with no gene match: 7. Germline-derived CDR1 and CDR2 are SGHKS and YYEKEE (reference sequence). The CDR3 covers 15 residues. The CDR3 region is CASSWLVAGKETQYF. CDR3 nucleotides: TGTGCCAGCAGCTGGCTTGTAGCGGGGAAAGAGACCCAGTACTTC.

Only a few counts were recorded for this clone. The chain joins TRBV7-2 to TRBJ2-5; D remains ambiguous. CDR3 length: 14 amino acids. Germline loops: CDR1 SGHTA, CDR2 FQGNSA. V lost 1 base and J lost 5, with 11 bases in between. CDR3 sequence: CASSLGASGETQYF. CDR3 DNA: TGTGCCAGCAGCTTAGGGGCCAGTGGGGAGACCCAGTACTTC.

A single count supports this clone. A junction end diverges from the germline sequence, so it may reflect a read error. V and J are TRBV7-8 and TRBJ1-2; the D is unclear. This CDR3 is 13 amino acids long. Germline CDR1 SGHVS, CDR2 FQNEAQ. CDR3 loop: CASSLRTDYGYTF. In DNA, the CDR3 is TGTGCCAGCAGCTTACGGACGGACTACGGCTACACCTTC. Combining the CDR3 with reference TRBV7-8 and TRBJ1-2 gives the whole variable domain GAGVSQSPRYKVAKRGQDVALRCDPISGHVSLFWYQQALGQGPEFLTYFQNEAQLDKSGLPSDRFFAERPEGSVSTLKIQRTQQEDSAVYLCASSLRTDYGYTFGSGTRLTVV.

The CDR3: CASLPGTGGTEAFF. CDR3 nucleotide sequence: TGTGCCAGCTTACCGGGGACAGGGGGCACTGAAGCTTTCTTT. V and J are TRBV2 and TRBJ1-1; TRBD1 matches 11 bases. The CDR3 loop spans 14 amino acids. Looked up from germline, CDR1 is SNHLY and CDR2 is FYNNEI. V shed 8 bases and J 4 bases; nucleotides not matched to a gene: 6.

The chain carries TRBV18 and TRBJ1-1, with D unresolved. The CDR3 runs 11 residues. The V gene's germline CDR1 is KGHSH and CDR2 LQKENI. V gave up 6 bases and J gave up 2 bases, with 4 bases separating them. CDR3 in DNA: TGTGCCAGCTCCCTAAACACTGAAGCTTTCTTT. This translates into CASSLNTEAFF.

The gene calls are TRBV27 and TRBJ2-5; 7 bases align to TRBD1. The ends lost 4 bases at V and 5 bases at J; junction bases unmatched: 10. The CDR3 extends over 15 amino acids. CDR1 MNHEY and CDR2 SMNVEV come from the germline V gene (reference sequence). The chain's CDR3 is CASSSFLTGMETQYF. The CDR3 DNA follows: TGTGCCAGCAGTTCCTTCCTGACAGGGATGGAGACCCAGTACTTC.

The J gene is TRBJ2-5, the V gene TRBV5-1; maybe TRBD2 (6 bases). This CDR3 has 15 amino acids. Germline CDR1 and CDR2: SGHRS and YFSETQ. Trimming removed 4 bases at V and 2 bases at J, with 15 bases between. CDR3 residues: CASSPRPGGQETQYF. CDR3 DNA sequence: TGCGCCAGCAGCCCACGACCCGGAGGGCAAGAGACCCAGTACTTC.

In DNA form, the CDR3 reads TGTGCCAGCTCTGAACAGTCCTTGAACACTGAAGCTTTCTTT. Protein: CASSEQSLNTEAFF. The chain employs TRBV18 and TRBJ1-1; D is ambiguous. V lost 6 bases to trimming and J lost 0 bases, with 11 bases between them. This CDR3 comprises 14 residues. Germline V gene data show CDR1 as KGHSH and CDR2 as LQKENI.